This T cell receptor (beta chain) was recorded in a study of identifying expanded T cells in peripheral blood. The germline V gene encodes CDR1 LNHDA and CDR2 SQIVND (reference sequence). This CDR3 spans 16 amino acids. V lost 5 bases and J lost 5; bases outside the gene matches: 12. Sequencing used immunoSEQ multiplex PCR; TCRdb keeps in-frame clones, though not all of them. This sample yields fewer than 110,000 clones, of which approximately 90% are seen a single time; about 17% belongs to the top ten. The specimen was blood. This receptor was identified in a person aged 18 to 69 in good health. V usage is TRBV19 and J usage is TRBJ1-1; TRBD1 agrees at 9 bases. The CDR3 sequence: CASSPRQGVAVTEAFF. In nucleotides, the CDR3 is TGTGCCAGTAGTCCAAGACAGGGGGTAGCCGTAACTGAAGCTTTCTTT.